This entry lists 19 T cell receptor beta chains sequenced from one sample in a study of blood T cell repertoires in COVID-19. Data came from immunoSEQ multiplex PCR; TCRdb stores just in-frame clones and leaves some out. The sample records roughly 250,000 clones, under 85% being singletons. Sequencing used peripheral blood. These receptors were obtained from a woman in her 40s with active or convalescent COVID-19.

In DNA, the CDR3 is TGTGCCAGCAGACCGGACAGCTACGAGCAGTACTTC. This sequence encodes CASRPDSYEQYF. The chain carries TRBV2 and TRBJ2-7, with D possibly being TRBD1 (6 bases). CDR3 size: 12 residues. Trimming removed 6 bases at V and 3 bases at J, with 9 bases between. Germline assignment: CDR1 SNHLY and CDR2 FYNNEI.

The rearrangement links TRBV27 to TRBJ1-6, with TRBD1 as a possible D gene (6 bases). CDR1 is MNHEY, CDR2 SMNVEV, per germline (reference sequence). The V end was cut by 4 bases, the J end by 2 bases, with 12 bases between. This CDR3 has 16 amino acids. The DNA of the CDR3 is TGTGCCAGCAGTTGGGGGGGCATCACCTATAATTCACCCCTCCACTTT. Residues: CASSWGGITYNSPLHF.

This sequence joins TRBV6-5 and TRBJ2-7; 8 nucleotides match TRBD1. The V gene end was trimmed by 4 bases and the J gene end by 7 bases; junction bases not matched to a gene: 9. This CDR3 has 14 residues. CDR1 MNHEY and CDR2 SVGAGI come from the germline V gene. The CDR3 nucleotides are TGTGCCAGCAGTTCCGGGACAGGTGCTCTGGAGCAGTACTTC. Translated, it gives CASSSGTGALEQYF.

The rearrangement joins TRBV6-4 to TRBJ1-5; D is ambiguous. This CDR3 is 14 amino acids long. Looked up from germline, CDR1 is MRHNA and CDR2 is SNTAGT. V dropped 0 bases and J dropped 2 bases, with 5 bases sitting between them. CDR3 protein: CASSDSGGNQPQHF. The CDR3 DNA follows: TGTGCCAGCAGTGACTCGGGAGGCAATCAGCCCCAGCATTTT.

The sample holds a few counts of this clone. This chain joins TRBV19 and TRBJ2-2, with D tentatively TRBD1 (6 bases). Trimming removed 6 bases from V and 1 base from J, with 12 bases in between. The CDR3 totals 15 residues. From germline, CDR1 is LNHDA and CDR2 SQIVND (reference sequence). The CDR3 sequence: CASRDRTENTGELFF. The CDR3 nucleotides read TGTGCCAGTAGAGACAGGACCGAGAACACCGGGGAGCTGTTTTTT. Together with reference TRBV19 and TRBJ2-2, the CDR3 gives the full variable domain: DGGITQSPKYLFRKEGQNVTLSCEQNLNHDAMYWYRQDPGQGLRLIYYSQIVNDFQKGDIAEGYSVSREKKESFPLTVTSAQKNPTAFYLCASRDRTENTGELFFGEGSRLTVL.

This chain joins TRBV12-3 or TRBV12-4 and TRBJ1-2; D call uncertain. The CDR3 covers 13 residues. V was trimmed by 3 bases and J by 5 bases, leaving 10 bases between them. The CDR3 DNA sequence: TGTGCCAGCAGTTTTCAGTTGAGGTATGGCTACACCTTC. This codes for CASSFQLRYGYTF.

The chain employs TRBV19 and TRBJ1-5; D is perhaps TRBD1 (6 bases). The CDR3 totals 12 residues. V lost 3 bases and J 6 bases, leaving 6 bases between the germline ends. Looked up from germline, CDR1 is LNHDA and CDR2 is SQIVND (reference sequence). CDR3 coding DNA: TGTGCCAGTAGTATGGGGGCTCAGCCCCAGCATTTT. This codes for CASSMGAQPQHF.

The CDR3, as DNA: TGTGCCAGCAGCTTAAACAGGGCAAATTCACCCCTCCACTTT. It yields the protein CASSLNRANSPLHF. This sequence joins TRBV7-9 and TRBJ1-6; D is possibly TRBD1 (6 bases). Deletions cut 2 bases from V and 7 bases from J, with 9 bases between. CDR3 length equals 14 residues. The germline gives CDR1 SEHNR, CDR2 FQNEAQ (reference sequence).

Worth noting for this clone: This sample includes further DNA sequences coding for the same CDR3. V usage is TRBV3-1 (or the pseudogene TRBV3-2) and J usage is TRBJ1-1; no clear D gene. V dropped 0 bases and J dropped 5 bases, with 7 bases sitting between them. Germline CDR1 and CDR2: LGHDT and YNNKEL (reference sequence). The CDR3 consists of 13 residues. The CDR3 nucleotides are TGTGCCAGCAGCCAAGAAAGGAGGACTGAAGCTTTCTTT. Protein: CASSQERRTEAFF.

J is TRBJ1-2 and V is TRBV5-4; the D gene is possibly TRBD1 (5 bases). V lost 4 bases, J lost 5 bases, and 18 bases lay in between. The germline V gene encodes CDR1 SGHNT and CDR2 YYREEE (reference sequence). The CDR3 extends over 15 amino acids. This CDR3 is CASSPMGQGNYGYTF. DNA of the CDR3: TGTGCCAGCAGCCCGATGGGGCAGGGTAATTATGGCTACACCTTC.

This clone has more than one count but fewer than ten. CDR3 amino acids: CSAAGGSGTNVLTF. The CDR3 DNA is TGCAGCGCCGCAGGTGGGTCTGGCACCAACGTCCTGACTTTC. This rearrangement joins TRBV29-1 to TRBJ2-6; no clear D. CDR1 SQVTM and CDR2 ANQGSEA come from the germline V gene. Trimming removed 7 bases from V and 8 bases from J, with 18 bases in between. The CDR3 spans 14 residues.

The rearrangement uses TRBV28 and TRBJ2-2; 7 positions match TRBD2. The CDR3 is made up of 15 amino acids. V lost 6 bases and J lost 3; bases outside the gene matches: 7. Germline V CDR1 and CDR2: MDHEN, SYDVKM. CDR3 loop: CASRIQTSHTGELFF. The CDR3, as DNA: TGTGCCAGCAGAATACAGACTAGCCACACCGGGGAGCTGTTTTTT.

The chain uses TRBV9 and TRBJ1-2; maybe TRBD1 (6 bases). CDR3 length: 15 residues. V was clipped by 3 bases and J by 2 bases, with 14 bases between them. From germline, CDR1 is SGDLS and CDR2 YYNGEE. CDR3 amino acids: CASSGTVHRNYGYTF. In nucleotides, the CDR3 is TGTGCCAGCAGCGGGACAGTTCACAGGAACTATGGCTACACCTTC.

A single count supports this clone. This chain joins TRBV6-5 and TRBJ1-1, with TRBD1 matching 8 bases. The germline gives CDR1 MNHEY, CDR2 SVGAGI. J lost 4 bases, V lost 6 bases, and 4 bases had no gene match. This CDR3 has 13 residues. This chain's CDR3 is CASRLDRGTEAFF. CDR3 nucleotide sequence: TGTGCCAGCAGGTTAGACAGGGGCACTGAAGCTTTCTTT.

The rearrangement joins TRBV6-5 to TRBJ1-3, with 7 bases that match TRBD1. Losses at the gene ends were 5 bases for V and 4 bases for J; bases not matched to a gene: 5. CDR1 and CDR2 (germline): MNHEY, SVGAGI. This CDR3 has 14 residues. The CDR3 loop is CASSPPGGGNTIYF. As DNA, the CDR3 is TGTGCCAGCAGTCCCCCAGGGGGAGGAAACACCATATATTTT.

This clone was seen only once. CDR3 sequence reads: CASSEARTGSGYTF. The CDR3 DNA sequence: TGTGCCAGCAGTGAAGCGCGCACAGGGTCGGGCTACACCTTC. The chain employs TRBV2 and TRBJ1-2, with D perhaps TRBD1 (6 bases). The CDR3 extends over 14 amino acids. The V end lost 0 bases, the J end lost 8 bases, and 13 bases lay between the germline ends. Per germline, CDR1 SNHLY and CDR2 FYNNEI.

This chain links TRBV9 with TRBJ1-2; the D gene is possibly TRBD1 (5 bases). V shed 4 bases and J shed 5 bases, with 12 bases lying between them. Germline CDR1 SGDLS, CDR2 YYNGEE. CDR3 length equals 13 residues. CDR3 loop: CASSLVQGYGYTF. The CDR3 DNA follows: TGTGCCAGCAGCCTCGTGCAGGGTTATGGCTACACCTTC.

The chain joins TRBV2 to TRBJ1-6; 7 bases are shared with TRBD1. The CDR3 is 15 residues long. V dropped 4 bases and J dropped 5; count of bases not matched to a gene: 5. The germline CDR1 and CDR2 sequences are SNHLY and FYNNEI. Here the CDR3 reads CASSVRQGDNSPLHF. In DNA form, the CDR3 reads TGTGCCAGCAGTGTGAGACAGGGTGATAATTCACCCCTCCACTTT.

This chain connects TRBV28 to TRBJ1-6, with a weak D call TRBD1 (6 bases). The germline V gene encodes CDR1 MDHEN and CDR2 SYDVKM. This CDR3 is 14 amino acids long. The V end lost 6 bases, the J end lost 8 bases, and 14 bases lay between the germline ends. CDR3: CASRPLEGDSPLHF. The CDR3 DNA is TGTGCCAGCAGACCCCTAGAGGGGGATTCACCCCTCCACTTT. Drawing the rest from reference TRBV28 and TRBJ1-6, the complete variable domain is DVKVTQSSRYLVKRTGEKVFLECVQDMDHENMFWYRQDPGLGLRLIYFSYDVKMKEKGDIPEGYSVSREKKERFSLILESASTNQTSMYLCASRPLEGDSPLHFGNGTRLTVT.